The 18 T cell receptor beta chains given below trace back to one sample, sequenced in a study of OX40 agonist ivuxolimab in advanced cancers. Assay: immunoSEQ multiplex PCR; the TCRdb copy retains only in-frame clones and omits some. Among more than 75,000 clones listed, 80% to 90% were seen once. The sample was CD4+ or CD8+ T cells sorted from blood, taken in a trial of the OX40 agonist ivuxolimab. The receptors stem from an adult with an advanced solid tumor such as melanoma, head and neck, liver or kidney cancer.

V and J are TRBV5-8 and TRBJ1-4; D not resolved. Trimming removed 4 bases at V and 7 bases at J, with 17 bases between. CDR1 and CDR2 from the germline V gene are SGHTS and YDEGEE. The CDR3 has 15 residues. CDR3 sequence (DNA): TGTGCCAGCAGCCCCGTCAGCTTTGGACGTGAAAAACTGTTTTTT. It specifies CASSPVSFGREKLFF.

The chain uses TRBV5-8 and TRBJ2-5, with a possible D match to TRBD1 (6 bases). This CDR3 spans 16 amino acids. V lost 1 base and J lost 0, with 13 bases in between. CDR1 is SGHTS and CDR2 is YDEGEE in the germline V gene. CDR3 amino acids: CASSLIWTVNQETQYF. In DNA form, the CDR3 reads TGTGCCAGCAGCTTGATTTGGACAGTTAACCAAGAGACCCAGTACTTC.

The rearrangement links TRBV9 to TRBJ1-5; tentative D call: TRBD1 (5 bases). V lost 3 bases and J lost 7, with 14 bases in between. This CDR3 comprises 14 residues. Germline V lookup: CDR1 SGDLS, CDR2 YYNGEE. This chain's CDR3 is CASSGGDRGQPQHF. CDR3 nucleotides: TGTGCCAGCAGCGGGGGGGATAGAGGGCAGCCCCAGCATTTT. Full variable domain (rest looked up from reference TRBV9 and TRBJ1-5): DSGVTQTPKHLITATGQRVTLRCSPRSGDLSVYWYQQSLDQGLQFLIQYYNGEERAKGNILERFSAQQFPDLHSELNLSSLELGDSALYFCASSGGDRGQPQHFGDGTRLSIL.

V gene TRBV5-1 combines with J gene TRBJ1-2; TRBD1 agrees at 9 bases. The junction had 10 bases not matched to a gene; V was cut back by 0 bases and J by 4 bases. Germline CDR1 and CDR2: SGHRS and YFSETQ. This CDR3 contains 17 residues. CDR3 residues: CASSLGRGQGPRYGYTF. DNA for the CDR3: TGCGCCAGCAGCTTGGGGAGAGGACAGGGGCCCCGCTATGGCTACACCTTC.

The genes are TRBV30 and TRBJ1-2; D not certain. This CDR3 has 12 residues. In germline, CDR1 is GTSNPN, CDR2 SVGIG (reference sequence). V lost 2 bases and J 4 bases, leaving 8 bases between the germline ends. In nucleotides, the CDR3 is TGTGCCTGGAGTTCCACAGTCTATGGCTACACCTTC. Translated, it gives CAWSSTVYGYTF.

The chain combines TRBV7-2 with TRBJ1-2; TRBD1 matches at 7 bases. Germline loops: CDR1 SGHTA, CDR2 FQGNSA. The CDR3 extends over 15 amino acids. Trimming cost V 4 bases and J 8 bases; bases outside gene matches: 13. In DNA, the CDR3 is TGTGCCAGCAGCTACTTACAGGGGAGCCTAGGCGGCTACACCTTC. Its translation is CASSYLQGSLGGYTF.

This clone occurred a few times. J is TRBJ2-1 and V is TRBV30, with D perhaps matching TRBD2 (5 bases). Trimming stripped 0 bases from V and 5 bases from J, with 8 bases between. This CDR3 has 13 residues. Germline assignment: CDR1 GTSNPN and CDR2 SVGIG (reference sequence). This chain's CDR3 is CAWSVGLDNEQFF. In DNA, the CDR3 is TGTGCCTGGAGTGTCGGACTCGACAATGAGCAGTTCTTC.

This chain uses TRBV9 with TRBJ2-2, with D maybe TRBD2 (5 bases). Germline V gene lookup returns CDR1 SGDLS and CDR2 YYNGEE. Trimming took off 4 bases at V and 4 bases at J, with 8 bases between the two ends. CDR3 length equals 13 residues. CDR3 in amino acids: CASSQAVTGELFF. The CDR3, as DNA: TGTGCCAGCAGCCAAGCGGTCACCGGGGAGCTGTTTTTT.

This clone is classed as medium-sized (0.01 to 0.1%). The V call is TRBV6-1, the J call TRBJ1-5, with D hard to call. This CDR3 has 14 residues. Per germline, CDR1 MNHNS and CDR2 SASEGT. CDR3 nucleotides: TGTGGGGCCTCGGCGCGGGAAGGCAATCAGCCCCAGCATTTT. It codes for CGASAREGNQPQHF.

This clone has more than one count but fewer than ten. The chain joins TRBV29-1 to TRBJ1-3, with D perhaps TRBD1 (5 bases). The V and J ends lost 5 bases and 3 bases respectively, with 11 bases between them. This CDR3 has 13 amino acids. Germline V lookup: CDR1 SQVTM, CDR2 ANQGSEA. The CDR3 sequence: CSVWQGLGNTIYF. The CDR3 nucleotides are TGCAGCGTTTGGCAGGGACTTGGAAACACCATATATTTT. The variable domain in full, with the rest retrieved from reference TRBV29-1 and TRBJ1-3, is SAVISQKPSRDICQRGTSLTIQCQVDSQVTMMFWYRQQPGQSLTLIATANQGSEATYESGFVIDKFPISRPNLTFSTLTVSNMSPEDSSIYLCSVWQGLGNTIYFGEGSWLTVV.

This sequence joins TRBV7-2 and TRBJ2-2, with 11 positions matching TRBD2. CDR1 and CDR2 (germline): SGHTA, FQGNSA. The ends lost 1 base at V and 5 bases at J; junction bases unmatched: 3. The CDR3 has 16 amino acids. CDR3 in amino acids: CASSLVAGGKTGELFF. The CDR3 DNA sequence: TGTGCCAGCAGCTTAGTAGCGGGGGGGAAGACCGGGGAGCTGTTTTTT.

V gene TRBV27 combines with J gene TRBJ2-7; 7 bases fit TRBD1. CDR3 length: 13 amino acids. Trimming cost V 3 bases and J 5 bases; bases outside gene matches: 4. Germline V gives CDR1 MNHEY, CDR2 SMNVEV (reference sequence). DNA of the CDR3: TGTGCCAGCAGTTTGACAGGGACGAACGAGCAGTACTTC. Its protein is CASSLTGTNEQYF.

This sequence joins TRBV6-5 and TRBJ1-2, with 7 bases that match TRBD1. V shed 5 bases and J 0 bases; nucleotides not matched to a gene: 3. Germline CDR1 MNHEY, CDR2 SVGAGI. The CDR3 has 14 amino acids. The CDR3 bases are TGTGCCAGCAGTAGGGACAGAGCTAACTATGGCTACACCTTC. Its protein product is CASSRDRANYGYTF.

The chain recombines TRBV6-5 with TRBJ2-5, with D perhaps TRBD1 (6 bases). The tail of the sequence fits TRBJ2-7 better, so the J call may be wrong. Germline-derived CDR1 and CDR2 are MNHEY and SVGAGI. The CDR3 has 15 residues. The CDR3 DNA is TGTGCCAGCAGTTACCGGCAGGGGCCCCTTTACGAGCAGTACTTC. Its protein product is CASSYRQGPLYEQYF.

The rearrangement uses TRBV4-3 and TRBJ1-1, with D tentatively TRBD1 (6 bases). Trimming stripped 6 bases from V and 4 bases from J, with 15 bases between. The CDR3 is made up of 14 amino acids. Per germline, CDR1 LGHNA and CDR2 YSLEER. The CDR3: CASRQGPEVTEAFF. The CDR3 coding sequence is TGCGCCAGCAGACAGGGACCGGAAGTCACTGAAGCTTTCTTT.

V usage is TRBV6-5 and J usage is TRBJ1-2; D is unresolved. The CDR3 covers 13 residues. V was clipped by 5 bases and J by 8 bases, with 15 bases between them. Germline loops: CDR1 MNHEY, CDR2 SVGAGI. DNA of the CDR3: TGTGCCAGCAGTCCTGCTTCCCCTTGGGGCTACACCTTC. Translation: CASSPASPWGYTF.

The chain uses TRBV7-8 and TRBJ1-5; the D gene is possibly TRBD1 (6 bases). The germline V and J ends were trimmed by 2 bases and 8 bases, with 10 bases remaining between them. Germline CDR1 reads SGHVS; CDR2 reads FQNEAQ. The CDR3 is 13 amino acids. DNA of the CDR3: TGTGCCAGCAGCTTACAGGGGTTGGAGCCCCAGCATTTT. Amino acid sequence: CASSLQGLEPQHF. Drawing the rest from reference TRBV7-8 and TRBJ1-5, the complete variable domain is GAGVSQSPRYKVAKRGQDVALRCDPISGHVSLFWYQQALGQGPEFLTYFQNEAQLDKSGLPSDRFFAERPEGSVSTLKIQRTQQEDSAVYLCASSLQGLEPQHFGDGTRLSIL.

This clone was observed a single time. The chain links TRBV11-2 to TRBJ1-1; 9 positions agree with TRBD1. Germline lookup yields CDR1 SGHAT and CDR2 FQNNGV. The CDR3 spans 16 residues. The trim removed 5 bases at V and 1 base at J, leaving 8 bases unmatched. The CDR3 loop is CASSAWDRAQNTEAFF. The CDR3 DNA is TGTGCCAGCAGCGCATGGGACAGGGCCCAGAACACTGAAGCTTTCTTT.